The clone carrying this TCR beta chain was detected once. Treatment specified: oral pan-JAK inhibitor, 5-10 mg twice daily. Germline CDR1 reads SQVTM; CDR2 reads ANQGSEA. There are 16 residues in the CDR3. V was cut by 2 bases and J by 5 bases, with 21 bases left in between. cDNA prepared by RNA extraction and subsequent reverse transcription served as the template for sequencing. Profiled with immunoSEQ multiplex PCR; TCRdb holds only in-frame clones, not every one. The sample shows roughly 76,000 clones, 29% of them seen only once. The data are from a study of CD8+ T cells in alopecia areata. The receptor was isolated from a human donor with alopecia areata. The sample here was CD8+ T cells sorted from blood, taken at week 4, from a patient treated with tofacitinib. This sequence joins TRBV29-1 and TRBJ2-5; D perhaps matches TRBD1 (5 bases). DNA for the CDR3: TGCAGCGTTGAACCAAAAGGGGTTCCCGACCCCGAGACCCAGTACTTC. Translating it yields CSVEPKGVPDPETQYF.